This T cell receptor beta chain was recovered during a study of blood T cell repertoires in COVID-19. In the original processing: Nucleated cell counts were estimated from reference gene primer amplification. Profiled with immunoSEQ multiplex PCR; TCRdb holds only in-frame clones, not every one. V and J calls and clone size are copied from that table; D and trimming were computed from the DNA. The table has about 400,000 clones, around 92% seen once. Enrolled through a virtual design, the participants were between 18 and 89 years of age and came from 24 US areas. With 3 bases removed from V and 1 base from J, the gap between germline ends came to 10 bases. Per the germline V gene, CDR1 is SGDLS and CDR2 is YYNGEE. This CDR3 spans 14 amino acids.

The TCR was taken from a woman aged 25 to 45 who had recovered from COVID-19. This chain links TRBV9 with TRBJ1-1; D gene uncertain. Sequencing input: PBMCs or T cells enriched from blood (not recorded which). The CDR3 loop is CASSDEQQNTEAFF. As DNA, the CDR3 is TGTGCCAGCAGCGACGAACAACAGAACACTGAAGCTTTCTTT.